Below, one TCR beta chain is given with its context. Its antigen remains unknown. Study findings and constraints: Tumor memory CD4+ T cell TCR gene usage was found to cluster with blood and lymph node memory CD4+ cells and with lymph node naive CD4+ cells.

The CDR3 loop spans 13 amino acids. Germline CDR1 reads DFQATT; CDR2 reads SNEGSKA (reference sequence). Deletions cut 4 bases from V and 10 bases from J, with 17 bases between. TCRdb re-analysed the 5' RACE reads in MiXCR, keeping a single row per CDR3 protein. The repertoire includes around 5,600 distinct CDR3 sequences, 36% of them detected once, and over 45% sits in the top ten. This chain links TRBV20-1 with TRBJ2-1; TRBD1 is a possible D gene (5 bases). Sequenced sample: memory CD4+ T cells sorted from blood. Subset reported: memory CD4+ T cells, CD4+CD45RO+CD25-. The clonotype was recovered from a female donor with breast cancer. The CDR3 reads CSATPPGFGEQFF. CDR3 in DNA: TGCAGTGCTACCCCCCCAGGGTTTGGGGAGCAGTTCTTC.